A single sample is the source of the 20 T cell receptor beta chains below, sequenced in a study of post-analysis software for immune sequencing data. Regarding the study as a whole: TRBV5-6, TRBV5-1 and TRBV20-1 were among about 5 TRBV segments more frequent in patients than controls.

These TCRs are of unknown antigen specificity. TCR beta libraries were prepared from cDNA with unique molecular identifiers. TCRdb reanalysed the PCR reads using MiXCR and keeps one entry per CDR3 protein. The sample includes around 250,000 distinct CDR3 sequences, 35% to 40% seen only once; the top ten take under 5%. Sequencing used blood. The receptors here all came from a girl aged 5-17 years with multiple sclerosis.

Details on this clonotype: This clone may be a read error of a much larger clone one base away. The V call is TRBV12-3 or TRBV12-4, the J call TRBJ1-1; 12 bases fit TRBD1. The CDR3 contains 15 residues. J gave up 4 bases and V 8 bases, and 8 bases lay outside the gene matches. The CDR3 region is CASGGQGAPGTEAFF. The CDR3 DNA follows: TGTGCCAGCGGGGGACAGGGGGCTCCGGGCACTGAAGCTTTCTTT.

This clonotype has only a few counts. The rearrangement uses TRBV18 and TRBJ1-1; perhaps TRBD1 as D (5 bases). V lost 4 bases and J 4 bases, leaving 19 bases between the germline ends. Germline assignment: CDR1 KGHSH and CDR2 LQKENI. This CDR3 is 16 amino acids long. CDR3 amino acids: CASSRTASGVGTEAFF. CDR3 bases: TGTGCCAGCTCACGAACCGCGTCGGGGGTCGGCACTGAAGCTTTCTTT.

This clonotype was seen ten or more times. V and J are TRBV7-2 and TRBJ2-3, with TRBD2 as a possible D gene (5 bases). The CDR3 has 18 residues. V was pared by 0 bases and J by 0 bases, with 16 bases between. The germline gives CDR1 SGHTA, CDR2 FQGNSA. The CDR3: CASSLAAEVRLSTDTQYF. Here the CDR3 DNA reads TGTGCCAGCAGCTTAGCTGCGGAGGTACGGCTAAGCACAGATACGCAGTATTTT.

Points on this clonotype: Possible read error: a much larger clone is one base away. The chain links TRBV20-1 to TRBJ1-2; D might be TRBD1 (5 bases). This CDR3 has 12 residues. V was clipped by 3 bases and J by 8 bases, with 13 bases between them. Germline CDR1 DFQATT, CDR2 SNEGSKA (reference sequence). CDR3 in DNA: TGCAGTGCTAGTGCCCAGGGTCGCGGCTACACCTTC. Translation gives CSASAQGRGYTF.

The chain carries TRBV12-3 or TRBV12-4 and TRBJ1-1; D not resolved. There are 14 residues in the CDR3. V shed 3 bases and J shed 5 bases, with 13 bases lying between them. The CDR3 loop is CASSFLGGGTEAFF. The CDR3 DNA is TGTGCCAGCAGTTTTTTGGGAGGAGGGACTGAAGCTTTCTTT.

The chain links TRBV20-1 to TRBJ2-1, with TRBD2 matching 7 bases. Trimming at V came to 5 bases and at J to 7 bases, leaving 8 bases not matched to a gene. CDR3 length: 13 residues. Germline CDR1 is DFQATT and CDR2 is SNEGSKA (reference sequence). The chain's CDR3 is CSARKTSWNEQFF. DNA for the CDR3: TGCAGTGCTCGGAAGACTAGCTGGAATGAGCAGTTCTTC.

The V gene is TRBV25-1, the J gene TRBJ2-3, with D unresolved. The CDR3 consists of 15 residues. V shed 1 base and J shed 5 bases, with 13 bases lying between them. Germline CDR1 is MGHDK and CDR2 is SYGVNS. CDR3 sequence reads: CASSESLSWRDTQYF. CDR3 nucleotides: TGTGCCAGCAGTGAATCGTTGTCTTGGAGAGATACGCAGTATTTT. The full variable domain, completed using reference TRBV25-1 and TRBJ2-3, is EADIYQTPRYLVIGTGKKITLECSQTMGHDKMYWYQQDPGMELHLIHYSYGVNSTEKGDLSSESTVSRIRTEHFPLTLESARPSHTSQYLCASSESLSWRDTQYFGPGTRLTVL.

The rearrangement uses TRBV24-1 and TRBJ2-3, with 8 bases that match TRBD2. The CDR3 consists of 17 residues. CDR1 is KGHDR, CDR2 SFDVKD, per germline. J gave up 9 bases and V 4 bases, and 17 bases lay outside the gene matches. DNA for the CDR3: TGTGCCACCAGTGAGACGAAACTAGCGGTCCCTGTGTTCACGCAGTATTTT. It translates to CATSETKLAVPVFTQYF.

This clonotype was seen many times. The genes are TRBV7-2 and TRBJ2-1; TRBD2 aligns across 10 bases. V lost 2 bases and J lost 6; bases outside the gene matches: 4. This CDR3 region has 15 residues. The V gene's germline CDR1 is SGHTA and CDR2 FQGNSA. The CDR3 nucleotides are TGTGCCAGCAGCTTACTAGCGGGAGCTTTCAATGAGCAGTTCTTC. This gives the protein CASSLLAGAFNEQFF. Based on the CDR3 plus reference TRBV7-2 and TRBJ2-1, the full variable domain is GAGVSQSPSNKVTEKGKDVELRCDPISGHTALYWYRQSLGQGLEFLIYFQGNSAPDKSGLPSDRFSAERTGGSVSTLTIQRTQQEDSAVYLCASSLLAGAFNEQFFGPGTRLTVL.

This clonotype was observed many times. At one end the junction does not follow the germline gene, possibly because of a read error. V is TRBV13 and J is TRBJ2-7; 12 bases match TRBD2. The CDR3 loop spans 15 amino acids. Germline values: CDR1 PRHDT, CDR2 FYEKMQ (reference sequence). The CDR3 coding sequence is TGTGCCAGCAGCCTAGGACTAGCGGGACCTCGCGAGCAGTACTTC. Encoded protein: CASSLGLAGPREQYF.

This clonotype was found many times. The chain joins TRBV9 to TRBJ2-3; 13 nucleotides align to TRBD2. The CDR3 consists of 16 residues. V dropped 0 bases and J dropped 5; count of bases not matched to a gene: 3. CDR1 SGDLS and CDR2 YYNGEE come from the germline V gene. CDR3 sequence reads: CASSVGLAGGGDTQYF. In DNA, the CDR3 is TGTGCCAGCAGCGTAGGACTAGCGGGAGGCGGAGATACGCAGTATTTT.

This clonotype came up many times. V gene TRBV4-1 combines with J gene TRBJ2-5, with 8 bases matching TRBD1. Germline CDR1 and CDR2: MGHRA and YSYEKL. CDR3 length: 15 amino acids. Trimming cost V 2 bases and J 1 base; bases outside gene matches: 3. The CDR3 here is CASSQRTGGQETQYF. The CDR3 DNA follows: TGCGCCAGCAGCCAAAGAACAGGGGGCCAAGAGACCCAGTACTTC.

Notes on this clonotype: A read error is possible here, since a much larger clone lies one base away. The rearrangement links TRBV12-3 or TRBV12-4 to TRBJ2-3; perhaps TRBD1 as D (6 bases). CDR3 size: 14 residues. The CDR3 DNA sequence: TGTGCCAGCAGTATGGGGGCCCGCACAGGTACGCAGTATTTT. This translates into CASSMGARTGTQYF.

About this clonotype itself: A much larger clonotype is one base distant, so this may be a read error. The chain uses TRBV4-2 and TRBJ2-5; 10 nucleotides align to TRBD2. J was trimmed by 2 bases and V by 4 bases; bases with no gene match: 7. This CDR3 contains 16 residues. Germline CDR1 LGHNA, CDR2 YNFKEQ. The CDR3 coding sequence is TGTGCCAGCAGCCCCGGGACTAGCGAGGAACAAGAGACCCAGTACTTC. Translated, it gives CASSPGTSEEQETQYF.

V is TRBV14 and J is TRBJ2-3; D possibly corresponds to TRBD2 (5 bases). Germline V gene lookup returns CDR1 SGHDN and CDR2 FVKESK. The CDR3 extends over 13 amino acids. V lost 2 bases to trimming and J lost 6 bases, with 9 bases between them. CDR3 region: CASSQYAGDTQYF. The CDR3, as DNA: TGTGCCAGCAGCCAATACGCGGGCGATACGCAGTATTTT.

Ten or more counts support this clonotype. The chain links TRBV5-1 to TRBJ1-2, with a tentative D call TRBD1 (6 bases). Germline V gene data show CDR1 as SGHRS and CDR2 as YFSETQ. The CDR3 spans 14 residues. The V gene lost 5 bases and the J gene lost 0 bases, with 11 bases spanning the gap. The CDR3 protein is CASRGTSSNYGYTF. In DNA, the CDR3 is TGCGCCAGCAGGGGGACAAGTTCTAACTATGGCTACACCTTC. The whole variable domain, filled in from reference TRBV5-1 and TRBJ1-2, reads KAGVTQTPRYLIKTRGQQVTLSCSPISGHRSVSWYQQTPGQGLQFLFEYFSETQRNKGNFPGRFSGRQFSNSRSEMNVSTLELGDSALYLCASRGTSSNYGYTFGSGTRLTVV.

This clonotype was seen just once. A much larger clonotype is one base distant, so this may be a read error. The chain joins TRBV20-1 to TRBJ2-1, with TRBD2 identical over 7 bases. V gave up 5 bases and J gave up 13 bases; unmatched junction bases: 20. The length of the CDR3 is 15 residues. Germline V gene data show CDR1 as DFQATT and CDR2 as SNEGSKA (reference sequence). CDR3 protein: CSADDMGGDQETQFF. The CDR3 DNA reads TGCAGTGCTGATGACATGGGGGGGGACCAAGAGACCCAGTTCTTC.

This clonotype was detected a few times. The CDR3 protein is CASSRGQTDQPQHF. CDR3 sequence (DNA): TGTGCCAGCAGCCGCGGACAGACCGATCAGCCCCAGCATTTT. V usage is TRBV7-6 and J usage is TRBJ1-5, with D possibly TRBD1 on 6 matching bases. Germline V gene sequence: CDR1 SGHVS, CDR2 FNYEAQ. Between the trimmed V and J ends, which lost 5 bases and 5 bases, there was a span of 13 bases. There are 14 residues in the CDR3.

This clonotype was counted only a few times. J is TRBJ2-2 and V is TRBV4-2; D is perhaps TRBD1 (6 bases). This CDR3 is built from 18 residues. Germline V CDR1 and CDR2: LGHNA, YNFKEQ. V was shortened by 4 bases and J by 0 bases, with 18 bases between the two germline ends. This CDR3 is CASSPSRDTSPNTGELFF. The CDR3 nucleotides are TGTGCCAGCAGCCCTTCCCGGGACACATCTCCGAACACCGGGGAGCTGTTTTTT.

The chain recombines TRBV15 with TRBJ2-1; possibly TRBD1 or TRBD2 for D (5 bases each). V was cut by 4 bases and J by 12 bases, with 22 bases left in between. This CDR3 region has 15 residues. Looked up from germline, CDR1 is LNHNV and CDR2 is YYDKDF (reference sequence). CDR3 sequence reads: CATSTRDGHNDGQFF. Written as DNA, the CDR3 is TGTGCCACCAGCACCCGGGACGGACACAATGATGGGCAGTTCTTC.